These 17 T cell receptor beta chains came from one sample sequenced in a study of cytomegalovirus exposure and HLA in healthy donors. PCR used 60 Vbeta primers and 13 Jbeta primers. Produced via immunoSEQ multiplex PCR; TCRdb's table is partial and in-frame only. The sample carries tens of thousands of clones, about four fifths recorded once. Sample: PBMCs. All receptors derive from a man aged 50 to 59 in good health and CMV-seropositive.

This chain uses TRBV5-1 with TRBJ1-3; the match to TRBD1 covers 7 bases. This CDR3 contains 16 residues. CDR1 and CDR2 from the germline V gene are SGHRS and YFSETQ. V dropped 4 bases and J dropped 0; count of bases not matched to a gene: 7. In DNA form, the CDR3 reads TGCGCCAGCAGCCCGACCGAGGGGGCCTCTGGAAACACCATATATTTT. Translating it yields CASSPTEGASGNTIYF. The full variable domain, completed using reference TRBV5-1 and TRBJ1-3, is KAGVTQTPRYLIKTRGQQVTLSCSPISGHRSVSWYQQTPGQGLQFLFEYFSETQRNKGNFPGRFSGRQFSNSRSEMNVSTLELGDSALYLCASSPTEGASGNTIYFGEGSWLTVV.

A single count supports this clone. DNA for the CDR3: TGTGCTAGTGAGAGGGATGAAAAACTGTTTTTT. Its protein is CASERDEKLFF. J is TRBJ1-4 and V is TRBV12-5; D gene ambiguous. Germline V CDR1 and CDR2: LGHNT, FRNRAP. There are 11 residues in the CDR3. V shed 7 bases and J shed 6 bases, with 6 bases lying between them.

This clone was recorded only once. The chain couples TRBV5-6 to TRBJ2-1; 12 bases are a match to TRBD2. Trimming took 3 bases from V and 4 from J; bases not matched to a gene: 5. Looked up from germline, CDR1 is SGHDT and CDR2 is YYEEEE. The CDR3 covers 16 residues. Here the CDR3 DNA reads TGTGCCAGCAGCTGGACTAGCGGGGCGAGTTACAATGAGCAGTTCTTC. Translating gives CASSWTSGASYNEQFF.

The V gene is TRBV4-2, the J gene TRBJ2-3; D may be TRBD2 (5 bases). Trimming stripped 4 bases from V and 5 bases from J, with 16 bases between. CDR3 length: 15 amino acids. Germline CDR1 reads LGHNA; CDR2 reads YNFKEQ. CDR3 loop: CASSPQRGSIDTQYF. The CDR3 nucleotides read TGTGCCAGCAGCCCTCAAAGAGGGTCAATAGATACGCAGTATTTT.

This clone turned up a few times. The CDR3 coding sequence is TGTGCCAGCAGTTTAGCGGGACTAGCGGGAGCTACGGGGGCCAACGTCCTGACTTTC. Its protein product is CASSLAGLAGATGANVLTF. The V call is TRBV27, the J call TRBJ2-6, with 14 bases that match TRBD2. V was clipped by 2 bases and J by 4 bases; unmatched bases: 7. The CDR3 covers 19 residues. CDR1 and CDR2 from the germline V gene are MNHEY and SMNVEV (reference sequence).

CDR3 DNA: TGTGCCAGTAGCGGGACAGGGGCGATCGGGGAGCTGTTTTTT. This sequence encodes CASSGTGAIGELFF. The gene calls are TRBV19 and TRBJ2-2; the match to TRBD1 covers 10 bases. The CDR3 totals 14 residues. Germline V lookup: CDR1 LNHDA, CDR2 SQIVND (reference sequence). The ends lost 6 bases at V and 7 bases at J; junction bases unmatched: 5.

The CDR3 DNA reads TGCGCCAGCAGTGGACAGATCGGCACAGATACGCAGTATTTT. The encoded protein is CASSGQIGTDTQYF. The J gene is TRBJ2-3, the V gene TRBV10-1, with a possible D match to TRBD1 (5 bases). The V and J ends lost 4 bases and 1 base respectively, with 9 bases between them. Germline loops: CDR1 WNHNN, CDR2 SYGVQD (reference sequence). CDR3 length equals 14 residues.

In this sample, this clone turned up once. This chain links TRBV5-1 with TRBJ1-1; no definite D call. CDR3 size: 13 residues. The germline CDR1 and CDR2 sequences are SGHRS and YFSETQ. V gave up 4 bases and J gave up 5 bases, with 12 bases separating them. The CDR3 reads CASSPNAGTEAFF. In DNA, the CDR3 is TGCGCCAGCAGCCCCAATGCGGGTACTGAAGCTTTCTTT.

V and J are TRBV29-1 and TRBJ2-2; TRBD2 is a possible D gene (5 bases). Trimming left V 0 bases short and J 4 bases short, with 18 bases between. The length of the CDR3 is 17 residues. Germline loops: CDR1 SQVTM, CDR2 ANQGSEA. The CDR3, as DNA: TGCAGCGTTGAAGATCTAGGGAGCGGATCCGGCACCGGGGAGCTGTTTTTT. It yields the protein CSVEDLGSGSGTGELFF.

This clone was detected a few times. This chain connects TRBV2 to TRBJ2-7, with a weak D call TRBD1 (5 bases). Trimming shortened V by 7 bases and J by 6 bases, and 13 bases separated the two germline ends. Germline V gene sequence: CDR1 SNHLY, CDR2 FYNNEI. CDR3 length: 12 residues. DNA for the CDR3: TGTGCCAGCACTGCAGGGTTCTCCGAGCAGTACTTC. Translated: CASTAGFSEQYF.

The chain uses TRBV6-5 and TRBJ1-5, with a possible D match to TRBD1 (5 bases). V shed 6 bases and J shed 4 bases, with 13 bases lying between them. Germline assignment: CDR1 MNHEY and CDR2 SVGAGI. The CDR3 is made up of 14 amino acids. The CDR3 loop is CASSLVAGNQPQHF. The CDR3 nucleotides read TGTGCCAGCAGCCTCGTAGCAGGGAATCAGCCCCAGCATTTT.

The V gene is TRBV4-1, the J gene TRBJ2-1, with D perhaps matching TRBD2 (5 bases). This CDR3 has 18 residues. With 4 bases removed from V and 4 bases from J, the gap between germline ends came to 23 bases. Germline-derived CDR1 and CDR2 are MGHRA and YSYEKL. This CDR3 reads CASSRTGSPGRAYNEQFF. CDR3 nucleotide sequence: TGCGCCAGCAGCCGGACCGGAAGCCCGGGGAGAGCGTACAATGAGCAGTTCTTC.

This clone was found a few times. This chain connects TRBV2 to TRBJ2-3; 7 nucleotides align to TRBD2. Germline V gives CDR1 SNHLY, CDR2 FYNNEI. CDR3 length: 15 residues. V dropped 1 base and J dropped 5; count of bases not matched to a gene: 6. In DNA, the CDR3 is TGTGCCAGCAGTGAAGAGGCGGGAGCCGAAGATACGCAGTATTTT. This sequence encodes CASSEEAGAEDTQYF. Based on the CDR3 plus reference TRBV2 and TRBJ2-3, the full variable domain is EPEVTQTPSHQVTQMGQEVILRCVPISNHLYFYWYRQILGQKVEFLVSFYNNEISEKSEIFDDQFSVERPDGSNFTLKIRSTKLEDSAMYFCASSEEAGAEDTQYFGPGTRLTVL.

V is TRBV11-2 and J is TRBJ1-6; D might be TRBD1 (6 bases). The CDR3 sequence is 15 residues long. CDR1 SGHAT and CDR2 FQNNGV come from the germline V gene. The germline V and J ends were trimmed by 1 base and 7 bases, with 11 bases remaining between them. CDR3 amino acids: CASSLAYRANSPLHF. The CDR3 DNA reads TGTGCCAGCAGCTTAGCTTACAGGGCCAATTCACCCCTCCACTTT.

The V and J genes are TRBV5-6 and TRBJ1-1; D is ambiguous. V lost 2 bases and J lost 1, with 9 bases in between. CDR3 length equals 14 residues. Per the germline V gene, CDR1 is SGHDT and CDR2 is YYEEEE. The DNA of the CDR3 is TGTGCCAGCAGCTTCCGGGATTCGAACACTGAAGCTTTCTTT. Encoded protein: CASSFRDSNTEAFF.

Comments on this clone: The junction does not match germline at one end; this may be a read error. The genes are TRBV5-4 and TRBJ2-5, with TRBD1 matching over 8 bases. This CDR3 region has 16 residues. Per germline, CDR1 SGHNT and CDR2 YYREEE (reference sequence). In DNA, the CDR3 is TGTGCCAGCAGCTCGGGACAGGCCCGGTACCAAGGGACCCAGTACTTC. Its translation is CASSSGQARYQGTQYF.

DNA of the CDR3: TGTGCCAGTAGCACCACAGGGAGAGGCAATCAGCCCCAGCATTTT. Translating gives CASSTTGRGNQPQHF. The chain links TRBV19 to TRBJ1-5; D is possibly TRBD1 (6 bases). CDR1 is LNHDA, CDR2 SQIVND, per germline (reference sequence). V lost 6 bases to trimming and J lost 2 bases, with 14 bases between them. This CDR3 is built from 15 residues. The full variable domain, rest sourced from reference TRBV19 and TRBJ1-5, is DGGITQSPKYLFRKEGQNVTLSCEQNLNHDAMYWYRQDPGQGLRLIYYSQIVNDFQKGDIAEGYSVSREKKESFPLTVTSAQKNPTAFYLCASSTTGRGNQPQHFGDGTRLSIL.